A single T cell receptor (beta chain) is shown here with its context. Its antigen is unknown. Per-base quality was not reported, and no clone a single base away is much larger than it. The library was produced with RT-PCR. TCRdb names NextSeq 550 as the instrument used. The public reads were reprocessed in TCRdb via fastp at Q25 and MiXCR, keeping in-frame beta chains. Each entry merges the rows of one CDR3 protein and shows their most common DNA and genes. The sample has about a million distinct CDR3 sequences on record, about a sixth of them singletons. About 6% of the sample rests with the top ten. This entry is derived from a study of patients and donors after allogeneic stem cell transplantation (TCRdb year 2020). The CDR3 has 16 amino acids, counting the end cysteine and phenylalanine. Just the 48-base CDR3 DNA is kept, in frame starting at base 1. After removal of 4 bases from V and 2 bases from J, the junction retains 8 bases not matched to a gene. In the germline V gene, CDR1 corresponds to SGHRS and CDR2 to YFSETQ.

The chain couples TRBV5-1 to TRBJ2-7; TRBD1 lines up with 11 middle nucleotides. The source material was blood, either unsorted or a sorted T cell fraction (not recorded which). The sequence was obtained from a human donor who was either an allogeneic HSCT recipient or a stem cell or donor lymphocyte infusion donor (not recorded which). It is not recorded whose cells these are; they may come from a transplant donor. The DNA sequence follows: TGCGCCAGCAGCGTCAGCCCGGGACAGGGGGCCTACGAGCAGTACTTC. Translated, it gives CASSVSPGQGAYEQYF. The variable domain in full, with residues beyond the CDR3 obtained from the reference TRBV5-1 and TRBJ2-7 genes, is KAGVTQTPRYLIKTRGQQVTLSCSPISGHRSVSWYQQTPGQGLQFLFEYFSETQRNKGNFPGRFSGRQFSNSRSEMNVSTLELGDSALYLCASSVSPGQGAYEQYFGPGTRLTVT.